Presented here are 18 T cell receptor beta chains from one specimen sequenced in a study of T cells in Graves' hyperthyroidism and ophthalmopathy. Amplification targeted TCR beta CDR3 regions from RNA transcripts. The TCR CDR3 was amplified in a first-round RT-PCR using the HTBI primer set. MiXCR, applied by TCRdb to the multiplex PCR reads, yields one record per CDR3 protein. This table holds about 290,000 distinct CDR3 sequences, roughly 20% found once. Sequences were obtained from blood. Source of these receptors: a man aged 50 to 59 with Graves' ophthalmopathy.

This clonotype has just a few counts. CDR3 nucleotide sequence: TGTGCCAGCAGAGTGGTAGCCGGGGAGCTGTTTTTT. Translation gives CASRVVAGELFF. The chain has TRBV28 and TRBJ2-2; D not certain. The CDR3 totals 12 residues. V was clipped by 6 bases and J by 6 bases, with 8 bases between them. Germline CDR1 MDHEN, CDR2 SYDVKM.

A note on this clonotype: This may stem from a read error, because a much larger clone lies one nucleotide away. The rearrangement links TRBV11-1 to TRBJ2-5; a possible D gene is TRBD2 (7 bases). In germline, CDR1 is SGHAT, CDR2 FQDESV (reference sequence). This CDR3 comprises 14 residues. In DNA, the CDR3 is TGTGTCAGCTCCTGGGGGCTAGCGGAAGAGACCCAGTACTTC. It yields the protein CVSSWGLAEETQYF.

The table lists this clonotype with many counts. The chain is built from TRBV10-3 and TRBJ1-1; D unresolved. V shed 0 bases and J shed 1 base, with 6 bases lying between them. This CDR3 is 14 amino acids long. Germline loops: CDR1 ENHRY, CDR2 SYGVKD. The DNA for the CDR3 is TGTGCCATCAGTGAGTCCGACGGGAACACTGAAGCTTTCTTT. Its translation is CAISESDGNTEAFF.

This clonotype was counted many times. V gene TRBV11-2 combines with J gene TRBJ2-7; unclear D gene. From germline, CDR1 is SGHAT and CDR2 FQNNGV. CDR3 length: 15 residues. Trimming pared 0 bases from V and 4 bases from J, leaving 13 bases between. CDR3 residues: CASSLDERARYEQYF. The CDR3 DNA follows: TGTGCCAGCAGCTTAGATGAAAGGGCCCGATACGAGCAGTACTTC.

This clonotype has a count of ten or more. The rearrangement links TRBV6-2 or TRBV6-3 to TRBJ2-7, with unresolved D. The CDR3 runs to 16 residues. Germline V gene sequence: CDR1 MNHEY, CDR2 SVGEGT. V dropped 5 bases and J dropped 3 bases, with 20 bases sitting between them. The CDR3, as DNA: TGTGCCAGCAGTCTTCCTTCCGCAGCGACGAGCTACGAGCAGTACTTC. This codes for CASSLPSAATSYEQYF.

This clonotype was counted many times. The CDR3 region is CASSAQGAGELFF. Written as DNA, the CDR3 is TGTGCCAGCAGCGCCCAGGGTGCCGGGGAGCTGTTTTTT. The chain couples TRBV9 to TRBJ2-2; the D gene is possibly TRBD1 (5 bases). Trimming stripped 3 bases from V and 6 bases from J, with 9 bases between. The CDR3 has 13 residues. Looked up from germline, CDR1 is SGDLS and CDR2 is YYNGEE.

In its sample, this clonotype was seen a few times. This chain connects TRBV6-1 to TRBJ2-7; TRBD2 matches 10 bases. The V and J ends lost 10 bases and 2 bases, in that order; junction bases with no gene match: 14. The CDR3 length is 16 residues. CDR1 is MNHNS and CDR2 is SASEGT in the germline V gene. CDR3 in DNA: TGTGCCACCCGCCTAGCGGGAGAGGGTCCTACCTACGAGCAGTACTTC. This translates into CATRLAGEGPTYEQYF.

In this sample, this clonotype turned up a few times. The chain uses TRBV11-2 and TRBJ2-5, with 7 bases identical to TRBD1. The CDR3 sequence is 16 residues long. Trimming took 1 base from V and 1 from J; bases not matched to a gene: 6. CDR1 is SGHAT and CDR2 is FQNNGV in the germline V gene. The chain's CDR3 is CASSLVVAGGQETQYF. CDR3 DNA sequence: TGTGCCAGCAGCTTAGTAGTAGCAGGGGGCCAAGAGACCCAGTACTTC.

This clonotype has only one observation. This CDR3 is CAISGRGGTDPSGANVLTF. CDR3 DNA: TGTGCCATCAGTGGGAGGGGCGGGACAGATCCCTCTGGGGCCAACGTCCTGACTTTC. V gene TRBV10-3 combines with J gene TRBJ2-6, with a weak D call TRBD1 (7 bases). Germline V gene sequence: CDR1 ENHRY, CDR2 SYGVKD. The CDR3 runs 19 residues. V shed 4 bases and J shed 0 bases, with 19 bases lying between them.

This clonotype was detected once. The rearrangement links TRBV6-1 to TRBJ1-1, with 8 positions matching TRBD1. Germline V gives CDR1 MNHNS, CDR2 SASEGT. With V trimmed by 8 bases and J by 2 bases, 7 bases remained unmatched. This CDR3 contains 14 residues. CDR3 protein: CASGPGQANTEAFF. In DNA, the CDR3 is TGTGCCAGCGGACCGGGACAGGCTAACACTGAAGCTTTCTTT.

This clonotype was counted only a few times. The rearrangement joins TRBV9 to TRBJ2-1; D gene ambiguous. Germline CDR1 reads SGDLS; CDR2 reads YYNGEE. Trimming removed 3 bases from V and 1 base from J, with 5 bases in between. The CDR3 spans 13 residues. The CDR3 is CASSASSYNEQFF. Written as DNA, the CDR3 is TGTGCCAGCAGCGCAAGTTCCTACAATGAGCAGTTCTTC.

This clonotype was detected ten times or more. The rearrangement links TRBV2 to TRBJ2-5; D is unclear. The CDR3 is made up of 13 amino acids. The V and J ends lost 6 bases and 3 bases respectively, with 11 bases between them. The germline gives CDR1 SNHLY, CDR2 FYNNEI. CDR3 residues: CASSPEPKETQYF. CDR3 nucleotides: TGTGCCAGCAGCCCCGAACCAAAAGAGACCCAGTACTTC.

The table lists this clonotype with many counts. The rearrangement uses TRBV5-1 and TRBJ2-1; 9 nucleotides match TRBD1. The CDR3 extends over 16 amino acids. V trimming: 0 bases; J trimming: 4 bases; junction bases outside the gene matches: 5. Germline loops: CDR1 SGHRS, CDR2 YFSETQ. Here the CDR3 DNA reads TGCGCCAGCAGCTTGGAACAGGGGGCAAGGTACAATGAGCAGTTCTTC. It codes for CASSLEQGARYNEQFF.

This clonotype was seen a handful of times. This chain uses TRBV6-5 with TRBJ2-7; D perhaps matches TRBD1 (6 bases). The CDR3 consists of 16 residues. Germline CDR1 and CDR2: MNHEY and SVGAGI. V lost 4 bases, J lost 3 bases, and 19 bases lay in between. This CDR3 reads CASSWDKSAKLYEQYF. CDR3 coding DNA: TGTGCCAGCAGTTGGGACAAGTCGGCTAAACTCTACGAGCAGTACTTC.

The chain joins TRBV4-1 to TRBJ2-3; TRBD2 matches at 8 bases. Trimming at V came to 4 bases and at J to 5 bases, leaving 11 bases not matched to a gene. The CDR3 covers 16 residues. CDR1 is MGHRA, CDR2 YSYEKL, per germline. The CDR3 region is CASSRSSGPIGDTQYF. Written as DNA, the CDR3 is TGCGCCAGCAGCCGATCTAGCGGGCCTATTGGAGATACGCAGTATTTT.

There are a few counts of this clonotype. This chain joins TRBV5-6 and TRBJ1-1, with a tentative D call TRBD1 (5 bases). The CDR3 spans 15 residues. The V end was cut by 2 bases, the J end by 0 bases, with 11 bases between. CDR1 SGHDT and CDR2 YYEEEE come from the germline V gene. The DNA of the CDR3 is TGTGCCAGCAGCTTACCAGGGATATTGAACACTGAAGCTTTCTTT. It yields the protein CASSLPGILNTEAFF.

The chain couples TRBV5-1 to TRBJ1-1; D remains ambiguous. V lost 3 bases to trimming and J lost 11 bases, with 17 bases between them. There are 13 residues in the CDR3. Germline V gives CDR1 SGHRS, CDR2 YFSETQ. The CDR3 nucleotides are TGCGCCAGCAGCTCGCCGGGCGGTCCTGGGGCTTTCTTT. Translated, it gives CASSSPGGPGAFF.

The rearrangement joins TRBV7-9 to TRBJ2-4; 7 bases fit TRBD1. The V and J ends lost 7 bases and 0 bases, in that order; junction bases with no gene match: 12. Per the germline V gene, CDR1 is SEHNR and CDR2 is FQNEAQ (reference sequence). CDR3 length: 17 amino acids. DNA for the CDR3: TGTGCCAGCACCGATGACAGGGTGAGACTAGCCAAAAACATTCAGTACTTC. Protein: CASTDDRVRLAKNIQYF.